The next 5 T cell receptor beta chains were all read from a single sample in a study of blood T cell repertoires in COVID-19. Measured with immunoSEQ multiplex PCR; TCRdb has only the in-frame clones, and not every one. In the table there are 85,000 to 110,000 clones, 70% to 90% of which are singletons. Sequencing was carried out using peripheral blood. Source of these receptors: a man aged 45-65 years in a cohort sampled during active COVID-19.

The chain joins TRBV6-5 to TRBJ1-4, with D possibly being TRBD1 (5 bases). Germline lookup yields CDR1 MNHEY and CDR2 SVGAGI. The CDR3 runs 14 residues. Trimming stripped 2 bases from V and 6 bases from J, with 10 bases between. The CDR3 DNA follows: TGTGCCAGCAGTTACCGCAGGGTTCATGAAAAACTGTTTTTT. This codes for CASSYRRVHEKLFF.

V usage is TRBV24-1 and J usage is TRBJ1-1; D gene ambiguous. Trimming cost V 3 bases and J 11 bases, with 18 bases left between them. The CDR3 loop spans 14 amino acids. The germline V gene encodes CDR1 KGHDR and CDR2 SFDVKD. The CDR3 nucleotides read TGTGCCACCAGTGATACGCTCCCGGGGTCGTCGGCTTTCTTT. This codes for CATSDTLPGSSAFF.

This chain uses TRBV5-8 with TRBJ1-5; 8 bases agree with TRBD1. From germline, CDR1 is SGHTS and CDR2 YDEGEE. The CDR3 extends over 17 amino acids. Trimming took 5 bases from V and 1 from J; bases not matched to a gene: 11. The CDR3 coding sequence is TGTGCCAGCAGGTATCTCGGACAGGGTGGGAGCAATCAGCCCCAGCATTTT. It translates to CASRYLGQGGSNQPQHF.

The chain combines TRBV5-6 with TRBJ2-7, with a possible D match to TRBD2 (5 bases). The CDR3 has 11 residues. V was pared by 3 bases and J by 6 bases, with 7 bases between. Germline CDR1 SGHDT, CDR2 YYEEEE. The CDR3 loop reads CASSSSREQYF. Written as DNA, the CDR3 is TGTGCCAGCAGCTCTAGCCGCGAGCAGTACTTC.

The CDR3 region is CASSLTPGQDSGNTIYF. In DNA, the CDR3 is TGTGCCAGCAGCCTGACTCCGGGACAGGACTCTGGAAACACCATATATTTT. V and J are TRBV9 and TRBJ1-3; TRBD1 matches 8 bases. Germline assignment: CDR1 SGDLS and CDR2 YYNGEE. The V and J ends lost 4 bases and 0 bases, in that order; junction bases with no gene match: 9. The CDR3 is 17 residues long.